These T cell receptor beta chains were read from a single sample in a study of blood T cell repertoires in COVID-19. Assay: immunoSEQ multiplex PCR; the TCRdb copy retains only in-frame clones and omits some. The data hold 200,000 to 250,000 clones, with more than 65% observed a single time. Material for sequencing was peripheral blood. Source of these receptors: a woman older than 75 with acute or convalescent COVID-19. CDR3s include the opening cysteine and the closing phenylalanine or tryptophan. The D gene is left open where the match is weak. For some rows the clone size is stated as once, few or many, or as a class when expanded; others skip it.

d_gene: -; len: 14; v_gene: TRBV2; j_gene: TRBJ2-2; abundance: -; CDR3nt: TGTGCCAGCAGTGAAGTGGGGGGTCACGGGGAGCTGTTTTTT; CDR3aa: CASSEVGGHGELFF
d_gene: -; len: 11; v_gene: TRBV20-1; j_gene: TRBJ1-2; abundance: few; CDR3nt: TGCAGTGCTAGAAATAGTTATGGCTACACCTTC; CDR3aa: CSARNSYGYTF
d_gene: TRBD1; len: 15; v_gene: TRBV15; j_gene: TRBJ1-2; abundance: -; CDR3nt: TGTGCCACCAGAGAAGGTGGACAGGGGTACTATGGCTACACCTTC; CDR3aa: CATREGGQGYYGYTF
d_gene: -; len: 11; v_gene: TRBV20-1; j_gene: TRBJ1-2; abundance: -; CDR3nt: TGCAGTGCTAGACGCGACTATGGCTACACCTTC; CDR3aa: CSARRDYGYTF
d_gene: -; len: 13; v_gene: TRBV9; j_gene: TRBJ1-2; abundance: -; CDR3nt: TGTGCCAGCAGCGCCCTCGGGGGACGTGGCTACACCTTC; CDR3aa: CASSALGGRGYTF
d_gene: TRBD2; len: 17; v_gene: TRBV6-1; j_gene: TRBJ2-3; abundance: -; CDR3nt: TGTGCCAGCAGTGCCCTAGCGGGGGGGGGCGGCACAGATACGCAGTATTTT; CDR3aa: CASSALAGGGGTDTQYF
d_gene: -; len: 16; v_gene: TRBV4-1; j_gene: TRBJ2-2; abundance: -; CDR3nt: TGCGCCAGCAGCCAATTTACAGGGACGAACACCGGGGAGCTGTTTTTT; CDR3aa: CASSQFTGTNTGELFF
d_gene: -; len: 14; v_gene: TRBV19; j_gene: TRBJ1-2; abundance: once; CDR3nt: TGTGCCAGTAGTGACGTCGGGGAGAACTATGGCTACACCTTC; CDR3aa: CASSDVGENYGYTF
d_gene: -; len: 15; v_gene: TRBV5-1; j_gene: TRBJ1-1; abundance: -; CDR3nt: TGCGCCAGCAGCTTTAACCCCCAGAAGAACACTGAAGCTTTCTTT; CDR3aa: CASSFNPQKNTEAFF
d_gene: -; len: 18; v_gene: TRBV19; j_gene: TRBJ2-1; abundance: -; CDR3nt: TGTGCCAGTAGTATAAAGGCAGGGGGACTCCTTTCCTACAATGAGCAGTTCTTC; CDR3aa: CASSIKAGGLLSYNEQFF
d_gene: -; len: 17; v_gene: TRBV25-1; j_gene: TRBJ1-4; abundance: -; CDR3nt: TGTGCCAGCAGTGATTCCCGCTTTCGGGGACTTGTTGAAAAACTGTTTTTT; CDR3aa: CASSDSRFRGLVEKLFF
d_gene: TRBD1; len: 13; v_gene: TRBV2; j_gene: TRBJ1-2; abundance: -; CDR3nt: TGTGCCAGCAGTGAAATAGGGGGCTTTGGCTACACCTTC; CDR3aa: CASSEIGGFGYTF
d_gene: TRBD2; len: 16; v_gene: TRBV11-3; j_gene: TRBJ2-1; abundance: few; CDR3nt: TGTGCCAGCAGCTTAGAGACTAGCGGGGGGTCTTGGGAGCAGTTCTTC; CDR3aa: CASSLETSGGSWEQFF
d_gene: TRBD1; len: 15; v_gene: TRBV7-2; j_gene: TRBJ2-7; abundance: -; CDR3nt: TGTGCCAGCAGCTTAGGGACAGGGGGGACCTACGAGCAGTACTTC; CDR3aa: CASSLGTGGTYEQYF
d_gene: TRBD1; len: 17; v_gene: TRBV7-8; j_gene: TRBJ1-3; abundance: -; CDR3nt: TGTGCCAGCAGCCCCCCTGTACGGGACAGGGCCCGAAACACCATATATTTT; CDR3aa: CASSPPVRDRARNTIYF
d_gene: -; len: 12; v_gene: TRBV3-1/TRBV3-2; j_gene: TRBJ1-1; abundance: -; CDR3nt: TGTGCCTCTAGGCAGACTCCGGCTGAAGCTTTCTTT; CDR3aa: CASRQTPAEAFF
d_gene: -; len: 13; v_gene: TRBV7-8; j_gene: TRBJ2-5; abundance: -; CDR3nt: TGTGCCAGCAGCCGCGGACAGCTAGAGACCCAGTACTTC; CDR3aa: CASSRGQLETQYF
d_gene: -; len: 12; v_gene: TRBV7-2; j_gene: TRBJ2-7; abundance: -; CDR3nt: TGTGCCAGCAGCGCCCAGGGTTACGAGCAGTACTTC; CDR3aa: CASSAQGYEQYF
d_gene: TRBD1; len: 14; v_gene: TRBV6-5; j_gene: TRBJ1-2; abundance: -; CDR3nt: TGTGCCAGCACTCTAGGACAGGGGGCGTTTGGCTACACCTTC; CDR3aa: CASTLGQGAFGYTF
d_gene: -; len: 11; v_gene: TRBV6-2/TRBV6-3; j_gene: TRBJ2-2; abundance: -; CDR3nt: TGTGCCAGCAGTTCTTACGGGGAGCTGTTTTTT; CDR3aa: CASSSYGELFF
d_gene: -; len: 14; v_gene: TRBV3-1/TRBV3-2; j_gene: TRBJ1-2; abundance: -; CDR3nt: TGTGCCAGCAGCCCATGGAACAGTCCCAGGGGCTACACCTTC; CDR3aa: CASSPWNSPRGYTF
d_gene: -; len: 15; v_gene: TRBV7-9; j_gene: TRBJ1-6; abundance: -; CDR3nt: TGTGCCAGCAGCTTAGGGGCCGGAGGGAATTCACCCCTCCACTTT; CDR3aa: CASSLGAGGNSPLHF
d_gene: TRBD2; len: 15; v_gene: TRBV27; j_gene: TRBJ2-7; abundance: -; CDR3nt: TGTGCCAGCAGTTTCATAGCGGGGGGTCATGGGGAGCAGTACTTC; CDR3aa: CASSFIAGGHGEQYF
d_gene: -; len: 13; v_gene: TRBV3-1/TRBV3-2; j_gene: TRBJ2-1; abundance: -; CDR3nt: TGTGCCAGCAGCCCTCGCGGATACAATGAGCAGTTCTTC; CDR3aa: CASSPRGYNEQFF
d_gene: -; len: 14; v_gene: TRBV10-1; j_gene: TRBJ2-5; abundance: -; CDR3nt: TGCGCCAGGAAGACGCGGGTTCAATGGGAGACCCAGTACTTC; CDR3aa: CARKTRVQWETQYF
d_gene: -; len: 13; v_gene: TRBV19; j_gene: TRBJ2-2; abundance: -; CDR3nt: TGTGCCAGCGGGCCCCGAGGGACCGGGGAGCTGTTTTTT; CDR3aa: CASGPRGTGELFF
d_gene: -; len: 13; v_gene: TRBV14; j_gene: TRBJ1-1; abundance: -; CDR3nt: TGTGCCAGCAGCCAAGATTTTGGGCGGGTAGCTTTCTTT; CDR3aa: CASSQDFGRVAFF
d_gene: -; len: 12; v_gene: TRBV29-1; j_gene: TRBJ2-3; abundance: -; CDR3nt: TGCAGCGTTGGCGGGGGCACAGATACGCAGTATTTT; CDR3aa: CSVGGGTDTQYF
d_gene: -; len: 15; v_gene: TRBV5-4; j_gene: TRBJ2-5; abundance: -; CDR3nt: TGTGCCAGCAGCCCCCATCGGGGAGGGGGAGAGACCCAGTACTTC; CDR3aa: CASSPHRGGGETQYF
d_gene: -; len: 12; v_gene: TRBV11-3; j_gene: TRBJ1-1; abundance: -; CDR3nt: TGTGCCAGCAGCCCCCGGGGCACTGAAGCTTTCTTT; CDR3aa: CASSPRGTEAFF
d_gene: -; len: 15; v_gene: TRBV3-1/TRBV3-2; j_gene: TRBJ1-1; abundance: -; CDR3nt: TGTGCCAGCAGCCGCTCGCAGGGGCAGGACACTGAAGCTTTCTTT; CDR3aa: CASSRSQGQDTEAFF
d_gene: TRBD1; len: 13; v_gene: TRBV2; j_gene: TRBJ2-7; abundance: -; CDR3nt: TGTGCCAGCAGGGGTTCGACAGGGAGCGAGCAGTACTTC; CDR3aa: CASRGSTGSEQYF
d_gene: TRBD2; len: 18; v_gene: TRBV4-2; j_gene: TRBJ2-1; abundance: -; CDR3nt: TGTGCCAGCAGCCAAGATCAGGCTAGCGGGGGCTCCTACAATGAGCAGTTCTTC; CDR3aa: CASSQDQASGGSYNEQFF
d_gene: TRBD1; len: 15; v_gene: TRBV19; j_gene: TRBJ1-6; abundance: -; CDR3nt: TGTGCCAGTAGCACCCTCCGGGACAGCGGTTCACCCCTCCACTTT; CDR3aa: CASSTLRDSGSPLHF
d_gene: -; len: 13; v_gene: TRBV6-1; j_gene: TRBJ1-2; abundance: few; CDR3nt: TGTGCCAGCAGTGAACCAGTCTTCTATGGCTACACCTTC; CDR3aa: CASSEPVFYGYTF
d_gene: TRBD1; len: 14; v_gene: TRBV4-1; j_gene: TRBJ1-2; abundance: few; CDR3nt: TGCGCCAGCAGCCAATCAACAGGGGGCTATGGCTACACCTTC; CDR3aa: CASSQSTGGYGYTF
d_gene: -; len: 14; v_gene: TRBV5-6; j_gene: TRBJ1-1; abundance: many; CDR3nt: TGTGCCAGCAGCTTGCGGGGGTTTAGCACTGAAGCTTTCTTT; CDR3aa: CASSLRGFSTEAFF
d_gene: TRBD2; len: 17; v_gene: TRBV5-1; j_gene: TRBJ2-7; abundance: -; CDR3nt: TGCGCCAGCAGCTGGGCTAGCGGGGGGTCCCACTCCTACGAGCAGTACTTC; CDR3aa: CASSWASGGSHSYEQYF
d_gene: TRBD2; len: 14; v_gene: TRBV18; j_gene: TRBJ2-5; abundance: once; CDR3nt: TGTGCCAGCTCACCATTAGCGGGGGCGAAGACCCAGTACTTC; CDR3aa: CASSPLAGAKTQYF
d_gene: TRBD1; len: 18; v_gene: TRBV28; j_gene: TRBJ1-6; abundance: -; CDR3nt: TGTGCCAGCAGTTTATCAAGCGGGACAGGGGGCAACAATTCACCCCTCCACTTT; CDR3aa: CASSLSSGTGGNNSPLHF
d_gene: -; len: 14; v_gene: TRBV6-5; j_gene: TRBJ1-1; abundance: -; CDR3nt: TGTGCCAGCAGGCCACAGGGTGCGGACACTGAAGCTTTCTTT; CDR3aa: CASRPQGADTEAFF
d_gene: TRBD1; len: 13; v_gene: TRBV9; j_gene: TRBJ2-2; abundance: -; CDR3nt: TGTGCCAGCAGCCCAGGGGGAACCGGGGAGCTGTTTTTT; CDR3aa: CASSPGGTGELFF
d_gene: -; len: 15; v_gene: TRBV4-3; j_gene: TRBJ2-7; abundance: -; CDR3nt: TGCGCCAGCAGCCAAGATATGCAGGCCTCCTACGAGCAGTACTTC; CDR3aa: CASSQDMQASYEQYF
d_gene: TRBD1; len: 13; v_gene: TRBV7-3; j_gene: TRBJ1-1; abundance: -; CDR3nt: TGTGCCAGCAGCTCGGACAGGGACACTGAAGCTTTCTTT; CDR3aa: CASSSDRDTEAFF
d_gene: -; len: 15; v_gene: TRBV18; j_gene: TRBJ1-5; abundance: -; CDR3nt: TGTGCCAGCTCATCCACCGGGTCCAGGGGTGAGCCCCAGCATTTT; CDR3aa: CASSSTGSRGEPQHF
d_gene: TRBD1; len: 15; v_gene: TRBV3-1/TRBV3-2; j_gene: TRBJ1-1; abundance: -; CDR3nt: TGTGCCAGCAGCCGACAGGGGAGTTCGGACACTGAAGCTTTCTTT; CDR3aa: CASSRQGSSDTEAFF
d_gene: -; len: 14; v_gene: TRBV7-2; j_gene: TRBJ2-1; abundance: -; CDR3nt: TGTGCCAGCAGCTTAGGGGCCCCGGCCAATGAGCAGTTCTTC; CDR3aa: CASSLGAPANEQFF
d_gene: TRBD1; len: 19; v_gene: TRBV7-9; j_gene: TRBJ2-4; abundance: once; CDR3nt: TGTGCCAGCAGCTTAGATTCTTTAACAGGGGGCGAAATAGGAAACATTCAGTACTTC; CDR3aa: CASSLDSLTGGEIGNIQYF
d_gene: -; len: 14; v_gene: TRBV28; j_gene: TRBJ1-1; abundance: -; CDR3nt: TGTGCCAGCAGAACAGGGACACTTAACACTGAAGCTTTCTTT; CDR3aa: CASRTGTLNTEAFF
d_gene: -; len: 12; v_gene: TRBV19; j_gene: TRBJ1-2; abundance: -; CDR3nt: TGTGCCAGTAGTACGCAGTACTATGGCTACACCTTC; CDR3aa: CASSTQYYGYTF
d_gene: -; len: 16; v_gene: TRBV11-2; j_gene: TRBJ2-2; abundance: -; CDR3nt: TGTGCCAGCAGCTTTGCCGGGACACAGAACACCGGGGAGCTGTTTTTT; CDR3aa: CASSFAGTQNTGELFF
d_gene: TRBD1; len: 15; v_gene: TRBV7-2; j_gene: TRBJ2-2; abundance: -; CDR3nt: TGTGCCAGCAGCCCGCAGGGGGCGCGCACCGGGGAGCTGTTTTTT; CDR3aa: CASSPQGARTGELFF
d_gene: TRBD2; len: 17; v_gene: TRBV9; j_gene: TRBJ2-1; abundance: -; CDR3nt: TGTGCCAGCAGACCGGGGACTAGCGGGAGCTCCTACAATGAGCAGTTCTTC; CDR3aa: CASRPGTSGSSYNEQFF
d_gene: TRBD1; len: 14; v_gene: TRBV24-1; j_gene: TRBJ1-2; abundance: few; CDR3nt: TGTGCCACCAGTGATGGGACAGCTAACTATGGCTACACCTTC; CDR3aa: CATSDGTANYGYTF
d_gene: TRBD2; len: 17; v_gene: TRBV4-3; j_gene: TRBJ2-2; abundance: -; CDR3nt: TGCGCCAGCAGCCAAGATGCCCATAGCGGGGGGGCTAGGGAGCTGTTTTTT; CDR3aa: CASSQDAHSGGARELFF
d_gene: -; len: 15; v_gene: TRBV29-1; j_gene: TRBJ2-2; abundance: -; CDR3nt: TGCAGCGTTGAGCCTCCGGGGTGGAATTCCGGGGAGCTGTTTTTT; CDR3aa: CSVEPPGWNSGELFF
d_gene: -; len: 14; v_gene: TRBV6-5; j_gene: TRBJ1-2; abundance: -; CDR3nt: TGTGCCAGCAGCCGTACAGAGGGGGTCGGGGGCTACACCTTC; CDR3aa: CASSRTEGVGGYTF
d_gene: -; len: 15; v_gene: TRBV6-5; j_gene: TRBJ1-2; abundance: -; CDR3nt: TGTGCCAGCAGCCGCCGGGGTGGCCCTAAAAATGGCTACACCTTC; CDR3aa: CASSRRGGPKNGYTF
d_gene: -; len: 13; v_gene: TRBV12-3/TRBV12-4; j_gene: TRBJ1-2; abundance: -; CDR3nt: TGTGCCAGCAGCCCCCGAGGCACCTATGGCTACACCTTC; CDR3aa: CASSPRGTYGYTF
d_gene: -; len: 14; v_gene: TRBV6-5; j_gene: TRBJ2-1; abundance: -; CDR3nt: TGTGCCAGCAGTTCAACGGGAACCAACAATGAGCAGTTCTTC; CDR3aa: CASSSTGTNNEQFF